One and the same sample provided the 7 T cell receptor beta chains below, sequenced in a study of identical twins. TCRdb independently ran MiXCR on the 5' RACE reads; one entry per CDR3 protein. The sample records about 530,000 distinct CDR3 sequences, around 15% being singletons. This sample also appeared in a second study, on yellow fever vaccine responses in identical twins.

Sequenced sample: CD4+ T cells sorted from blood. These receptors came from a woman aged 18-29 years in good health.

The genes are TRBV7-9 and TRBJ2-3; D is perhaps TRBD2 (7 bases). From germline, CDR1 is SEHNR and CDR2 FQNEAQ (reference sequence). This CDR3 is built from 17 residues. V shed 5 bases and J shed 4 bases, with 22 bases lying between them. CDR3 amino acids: CASSLPTRGAGPDTQYF. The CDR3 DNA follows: TGTGCCAGCAGCCTCCCGACTCGGGGGGCGGGCCCAGATACGCAGTATTTT.

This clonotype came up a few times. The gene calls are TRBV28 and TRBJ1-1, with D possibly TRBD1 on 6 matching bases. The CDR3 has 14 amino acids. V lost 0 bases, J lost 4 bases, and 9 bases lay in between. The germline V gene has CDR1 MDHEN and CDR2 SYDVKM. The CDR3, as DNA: TGTGCCAGCAGTTTATGGCAGGGGATCACTGAAGCTTTCTTT. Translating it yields CASSLWQGITEAFF. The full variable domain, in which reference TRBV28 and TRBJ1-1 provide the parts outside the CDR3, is DVKVTQSSRYLVKRTGEKVFLECVQDMDHENMFWYRQDPGLGLRLIYFSYDVKMKEKGDIPEGYSVSREKKERFSLILESASTNQTSMYLCASSLWQGITEAFFGQGTRLTVV.

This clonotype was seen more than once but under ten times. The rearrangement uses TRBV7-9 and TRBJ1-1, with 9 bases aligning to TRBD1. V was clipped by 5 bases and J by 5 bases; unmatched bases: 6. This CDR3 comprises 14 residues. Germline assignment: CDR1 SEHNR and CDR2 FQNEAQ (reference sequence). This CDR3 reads CASSGWTGVTEAFF. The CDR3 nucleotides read TGTGCCAGCAGCGGTTGGACAGGGGTGACTGAAGCTTTCTTT. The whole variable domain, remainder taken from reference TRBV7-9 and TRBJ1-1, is DTGVSQNPRHKITKRGQNVTFRCDPISEHNRLYWYRQTLGQGPEFLTYFQNEAQLEKSRLLSDRFSAERPKGSFSTLEIQRTEQGDSAMYLCASSGWTGVTEAFFGQGTRLTVV.

CDR3 protein: CASSLAPGGSNTEAFF. CDR3 DNA sequence: TGTGCCAGCAGCTTGGCACCCGGCGGGTCTAACACTGAAGCTTTCTTT. The chain employs TRBV5-5 and TRBJ1-1, with D unresolved. Germline V lookup: CDR1 SGHKS, CDR2 YYEKEE (reference sequence). This CDR3 comprises 16 residues. V lost 0 bases to trimming and J lost 2 bases, with 14 bases between them.

The chain's CDR3 is CASSFLGSNTEAFF. DNA of the CDR3: TGTGCCAGCAGTTTCCTGGGTTCGAACACTGAAGCTTTCTTT. The chain recombines TRBV28 with TRBJ1-1; D is ambiguous. From germline, CDR1 is MDHEN and CDR2 SYDVKM. The CDR3 spans 14 residues. V was trimmed by 3 bases and J by 1 base, leaving 9 bases between them.

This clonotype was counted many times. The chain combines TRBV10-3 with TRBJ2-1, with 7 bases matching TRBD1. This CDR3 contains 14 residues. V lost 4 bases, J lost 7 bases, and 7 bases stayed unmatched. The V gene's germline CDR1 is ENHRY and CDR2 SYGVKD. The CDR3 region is CAISAPGTENEQFF. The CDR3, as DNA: TGTGCCATCAGTGCCCCCGGGACAGAAAATGAGCAGTTCTTC.

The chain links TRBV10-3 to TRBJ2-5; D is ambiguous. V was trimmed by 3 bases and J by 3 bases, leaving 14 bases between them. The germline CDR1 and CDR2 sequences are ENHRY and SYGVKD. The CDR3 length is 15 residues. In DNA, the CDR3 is TGTGCCATCAGTGATGTATTGCAGGCCGAAGAGACCCAGTACTTC. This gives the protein CAISDVLQAEETQYF.